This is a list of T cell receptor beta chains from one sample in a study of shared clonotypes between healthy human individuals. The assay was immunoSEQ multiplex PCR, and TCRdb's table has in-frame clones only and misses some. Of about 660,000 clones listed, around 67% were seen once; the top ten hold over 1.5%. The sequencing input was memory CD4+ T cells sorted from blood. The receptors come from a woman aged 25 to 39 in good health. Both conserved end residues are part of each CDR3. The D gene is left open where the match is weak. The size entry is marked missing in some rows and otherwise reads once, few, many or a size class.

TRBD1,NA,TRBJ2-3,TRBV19,CATGQGGTDTQYF,TGTGCCACGGGACAGGGCGGGACAGATACGCAGTATTTT
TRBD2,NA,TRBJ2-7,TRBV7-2,CASSLFERESYEQYF,TGTGCCAGCAGCTTATTCGAGCGGGAGAGCTACGAGCAGTACTTC
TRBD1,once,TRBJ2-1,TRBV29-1,CSVWTMTGEGLQFF,TGCAGCGTCTGGACGATGACAGGGGAAGGGCTGCAGTTCTTC
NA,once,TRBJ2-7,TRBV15,CATSRDSPLISSYEQYF,TGTGCCACCAGCAGAGATTCTCCTTTAATTAGCTCCTACGAGCAGTACTTC
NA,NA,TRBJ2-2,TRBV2,CASSYRATGELFF,TGTGCCAGCAGTTACAGGGCCACCGGGGAGCTGTTTTTT
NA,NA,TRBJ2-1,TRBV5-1,CASSADSTTYNEQFF,TGCGCCAGCAGCGCCGACTCGACGACCTACAATGAGCAGTTCTTC
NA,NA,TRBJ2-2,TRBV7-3,CASSSLNTGELFF,TGTGCCAGCAGCTCGCTAAACACCGGGGAGCTGTTTTTT
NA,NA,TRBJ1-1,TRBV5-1,CASSLVSNTEAFF,TGCGCCAGCAGCTTGGTGTCCAACACTGAAGCTTTCTTT
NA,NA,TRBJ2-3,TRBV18,CASSPPSGSDTQYF,TGTGCCAGCTCACCACCGTCAGGGTCAGATACGCAGTATTTT
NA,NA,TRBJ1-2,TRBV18,CASSPSNEQGYGYTF,TGTGCCAGCTCACCTTCGAATGAACAGGGTTATGGCTACACCTTC